Presented here are 2 T cell receptor beta chains from one specimen sequenced in a study of Graves' ophthalmopathy and Graves' hyperthyroidism. Amplification targeted the TCR beta CDR3 regions, with RNA transcripts as the source material. HTBI primers were employed in first-round RT-PCR, then a second-round multiplex PCR followed. TCRdb analysed the multiplex PCR reads with MiXCR anew, one entry per CDR3 protein. The repertoire consists of about 1.1 million distinct CDR3 sequences, with less than 45% occurring once and the leading ten covering approximately 10%. Specimen: peripheral blood or thyroid tissue (not recorded which). All receptors come from an adult man with Graves' hyperthyroidism.

This chain links TRBV29-1 with TRBJ1-5; tentative D call: TRBD1 (5 bases). Trimming pared 7 bases from V and 8 bases from J, leaving 15 bases between. The CDR3 totals 12 residues. Germline-derived CDR1 and CDR2 are SQVTM and ANQGSEA. CDR3 bases: TGCAGCGCTGGTAGCAGGGAGGAGCCCCAGCATTTT. Its protein is CSAGSREEPQHF. The full variable domain, its missing parts supplied by reference TRBV29-1 and TRBJ1-5, is SAVISQKPSRDICQRGTSLTIQCQVDSQVTMMFWYRQQPGQSLTLIATANQGSEATYESGFVIDKFPISRPNLTFSTLTVSNMSPEDSSIYLCSAGSREEPQHFGDGTRLSIL.

This clonotype turned up a few times. The chain has TRBV12-3 or TRBV12-4 and TRBJ1-2; 9 positions agree with TRBD1. V shed 6 bases and J 8 bases; nucleotides not matched to a gene: 16. The CDR3 has 16 residues. CDR3 coding DNA: TGTGCCAGCAGCTCGGAAGAGCCCGGGACAGGGTACGGCTACACCTTC. Residues: CASSSEEPGTGYGYTF.